This TCR beta chain was recorded in a study of tumor-infiltrating lymphocytes in primary liver carcinoma. Study at large: Patients underwent surgical resection for primary liver carcinoma.

As to this clonotype: Its matching antigen is unknown.

Study-level results: Tumor-adjacent and tumor-blood pairs displayed less overlap than did pairs of tumor regions. Significantly larger top-250-clone fractions were found in tumors than in blood (p = 0.039).

The CDR3 has 18 amino acids. V lost 4 bases and J lost 5, with 27 bases in between. The germline V gene encodes CDR1 MDHEN and CDR2 SYDVKM. They got blood RNA out of unsorted whole blood and also pulled out germline DNA. A primer in the constant region served to generate TCR beta cDNA from 500 ng of total RNA. Nested multiplex PCR, run for three rounds with slightly modified ARM-PCR, yielded TCR beta libraries. A C-beta reverse primer and TRBV1-TRBV30 forward primers served in each of the first two PCR rounds, at ten to eleven cycles apiece. Via MiXCR, TCRdb re-called the multiplex PCR reads, giving one row per CDR3 protein. The table has about 210,000 distinct CDR3 sequences, around 60% seen once.

Sequencing was performed on peripheral blood. V and J are TRBV28 and TRBJ2-7; no clear D gene. This TCR was recovered from a woman aged 60-70 years with primary liver carcinoma and hepatitis B virus infection. The CDR3 coding sequence is TGTGCCAGCAGTTCCCCGACCTCCCCGCTCCCTTGGCCGGACGAGCAGTACTTC. This codes for CASSSPTSPLPWPDEQYF.